This TCR beta chain was documented in a study of blood T cells in healthy people across ages. This clonotype was recorded a few times. A sample-barcoded 5' primer and a J-beta primer mix were used in a second PCR of roughly 7 to 11 cycles. TCRdb re-derived calls from the 5' RACE reads in MiXCR, one entry per CDR3 protein. The data contain approximately 940,000 distinct CDR3 sequences, around 48% of them singletons. The germline V gene encodes CDR1 ENHRY and CDR2 SYGVKD. This CDR3 region has 19 residues. Between the trimmed V and J ends, which lost 0 bases and 2 bases, there was a span of 22 bases. The specimen was blood. The chain recombines TRBV10-3 with TRBJ2-5; possible D gene TRBD2, 7 bases. The source is a man aged 25-40 years in good health. The CDR3 DNA is TGTGCCATCAGTGAGTCGTTGTCGGGGGCCAGCGGGGTACAAGAGACCCAGTACTTC. This codes for CAISESLSGASGVQETQYF.